This section outlines one T cell receptor (beta chain) sequence together with its context. The data originate from a study of blood T cell repertoires in COVID-19. The wider study: The samples span acute and convalescent COVID-19 from the United States, Italy and Spain. The analysed material was cDNA or gDNA that came from T cells, B-cell-depleted T cells, or PBMCs.

In the authors' methods: The assay estimated nucleated cells by amplifying reference gene primers. Profiling relied on immunoSEQ multiplex PCR, and the TCRdb table lists in-frame clones only, not all of them. The V and J calls and clone size come from that table; D and trimming were worked out from the DNA. The data show around 150,000 clones, with over 65% seen just once and roughly 2% held by the top ten. Trimming shortened V by 2 bases and J by 7 bases, and 8 bases separated the two germline ends. The germline V gene has CDR1 MNHEY and CDR2 SVGEGT. This CDR3 comprises 12 residues. Sequences were obtained from peripheral blood. The chain combines TRBV6-2 or TRBV6-3 with TRBJ1-2, with unresolved D. The source is a man aged 65-85 years with acute or convalescent COVID-19. CDR3 residues: CASSYGLGGYTF. For the CDR3, the DNA is TGTGCCAGCAGTTACGGACTGGGTGGCTACACCTTC.